Listed below are T cell receptor beta chains from one sample, sequenced in a study of OX40 agonist ivuxolimab in advanced cancers. TCRdb's table, derived via immunoSEQ multiplex PCR, lists solely in-frame clones and lacks some. This table has fewer than 95,000 clones, about 93% appearing once. Source: CD4+ or CD8+ T cells sorted from blood, taken in a trial of the OX40 agonist ivuxolimab. All receptors come from an adult with an advanced solid tumor such as melanoma, head and neck, liver or kidney cancer. Both conserved end residues are part of each CDR3. The order of the fields is V gene, D gene, clone size, J gene, CDR3 DNA, CDR3 protein. A D gene is named only where the DNA matches it firmly. Clone size is shown for a subset of rows, as once, few, many or a class of expanded clone.

v_gene: TRBV28; d_gene: TRBD1; abundance: -; j_gene: TRBJ2-1; CDR3nt: TGTGCCAGCAGTTTGGGCCCGGACAGGGGGTTATCGAATGAGCAGTTCTTC; CDR3aa: CASSLGPDRGLSNEQFF
v_gene: TRBV4-3; d_gene: -; abundance: -; j_gene: TRBJ2-2; CDR3nt: TGCGCCAGCAGCCAAGTGAGGTTGGGTACCGGGGAGCTGTTTTTT; CDR3aa: CASSQVRLGTGELFF
v_gene: TRBV18; d_gene: -; abundance: once; j_gene: TRBJ1-1; CDR3nt: TGTGCCAGCTCACCTCAGGGTGGTGAAGCTTTCTTT; CDR3aa: CASSPQGGEAFF
v_gene: TRBV30; d_gene: -; abundance: -; j_gene: TRBJ2-7; CDR3nt: TGTGCCTGGAGTCTCCTAGCGCCGACCTACGAGCAGTACTTC; CDR3aa: CAWSLLAPTYEQYF
v_gene: TRBV11-2; d_gene: TRBD1; abundance: -; j_gene: TRBJ2-7; CDR3nt: TGTGCCAGCAGCTCGCCCAGGGGGCTTTATTTTTACGAGCAGTACTTC; CDR3aa: CASSSPRGLYFYEQYF
v_gene: TRBV4-3; d_gene: -; abundance: -; j_gene: TRBJ2-6; CDR3nt: TGCGCCAGCAGCCCCCGGAACCGGGCGGGTGGGGCCAACGTCCTGACTTTC; CDR3aa: CASSPRNRAGGANVLTF
v_gene: TRBV7-2; d_gene: -; abundance: -; j_gene: TRBJ2-5; CDR3nt: TGTGCCAGCGGACAAGGGGCGGAGCAGACCCAGTACTTC; CDR3aa: CASGQGAEQTQYF
v_gene: TRBV9; d_gene: -; abundance: -; j_gene: TRBJ2-1; CDR3nt: TGTGCCAGCAGCGTAGTGGAGAATGAGCAGTTCTTC; CDR3aa: CASSVVENEQFF
v_gene: TRBV28; d_gene: TRBD1; abundance: -; j_gene: TRBJ1-5; CDR3nt: TGTGCCAGCTCCACAGGGGGGGTTCGGCAGCCCCAGCATTTT; CDR3aa: CASSTGGVRQPQHF
v_gene: TRBV5-4; d_gene: -; abundance: -; j_gene: TRBJ2-5; CDR3nt: TGTGCCAGCAGCCCCCGAGTAGCGGAGACCCAGTACTTC; CDR3aa: CASSPRVAETQYF
v_gene: TRBV11-3; d_gene: -; abundance: -; j_gene: TRBJ1-1; CDR3nt: TGTGCCAGCAGATTCGGGGAGAACACTGAAGCTTTCTTT; CDR3aa: CASRFGENTEAFF
v_gene: TRBV5-5; d_gene: TRBD1; abundance: -; j_gene: TRBJ1-2; CDR3nt: TGTGCCAGCAGCTTAAGACAGGGGGCCAACTATGGCTACACCTTC; CDR3aa: CASSLRQGANYGYTF
v_gene: TRBV7-2; d_gene: -; abundance: -; j_gene: TRBJ1-2; CDR3nt: TGTGCCAGCAGCCTCGTCAACTATGGCTACACCTTC; CDR3aa: CASSLVNYGYTF
v_gene: TRBV11-3; d_gene: TRBD2; abundance: -; j_gene: TRBJ2-5; CDR3nt: TGTGCCAGCAGCTCTCTAGCGGGAGGCGGAGAGACCCAGTACTTC; CDR3aa: CASSSLAGGGETQYF
v_gene: TRBV7-2; d_gene: TRBD2; abundance: -; j_gene: TRBJ2-3; CDR3nt: TGTGCCAGCAGCTTAGGAGTAGCGGGAGGAACAGATACGCAGTATTTT; CDR3aa: CASSLGVAGGTDTQYF
v_gene: TRBV30; d_gene: TRBD1; abundance: -; j_gene: TRBJ1-4; CDR3nt: TGTGCCTGGAGGGACAGGGGACGTACTAATGAAAAACTGTTTTTT; CDR3aa: CAWRDRGRTNEKLFF
v_gene: TRBV14; d_gene: -; abundance: few; j_gene: TRBJ2-5; CDR3nt: TGTGCCAGCAGCCGGGCGACTAGGATCCAAGAGACCCAGTACTTC; CDR3aa: CASSRATRIQETQYF
v_gene: TRBV10-3; d_gene: -; abundance: few; j_gene: TRBJ2-7; CDR3nt: TGTGCCATCAGTAAACGCAGGGAAGCCGACGAGCAGTACTTC; CDR3aa: CAISKRREADEQYF
v_gene: TRBV7-3; d_gene: -; abundance: once; j_gene: TRBJ2-3; CDR3nt: TGTGCCAGCAGAGACTCCAGCACAGATACGCAGTATTTT; CDR3aa: CASRDSSTDTQYF
v_gene: TRBV30; d_gene: TRBD1; abundance: -; j_gene: TRBJ1-3; CDR3nt: TGTGCCTGGAGTGCAGGGGGACCCTCTGGAAACACCATATATTTT; CDR3aa: CAWSAGGPSGNTIYF
v_gene: TRBV11-3; d_gene: -; abundance: -; j_gene: TRBJ1-1; CDR3nt: TGTGCCAGCTCCCGGACAGTGAACACTGAAGCTTTCTTT; CDR3aa: CASSRTVNTEAFF
v_gene: TRBV30; d_gene: -; abundance: -; j_gene: TRBJ1-2; CDR3nt: TGTGCCTGGAGTGTACGGAGGGTTCCTAACTATGGCTACACCTTC; CDR3aa: CAWSVRRVPNYGYTF